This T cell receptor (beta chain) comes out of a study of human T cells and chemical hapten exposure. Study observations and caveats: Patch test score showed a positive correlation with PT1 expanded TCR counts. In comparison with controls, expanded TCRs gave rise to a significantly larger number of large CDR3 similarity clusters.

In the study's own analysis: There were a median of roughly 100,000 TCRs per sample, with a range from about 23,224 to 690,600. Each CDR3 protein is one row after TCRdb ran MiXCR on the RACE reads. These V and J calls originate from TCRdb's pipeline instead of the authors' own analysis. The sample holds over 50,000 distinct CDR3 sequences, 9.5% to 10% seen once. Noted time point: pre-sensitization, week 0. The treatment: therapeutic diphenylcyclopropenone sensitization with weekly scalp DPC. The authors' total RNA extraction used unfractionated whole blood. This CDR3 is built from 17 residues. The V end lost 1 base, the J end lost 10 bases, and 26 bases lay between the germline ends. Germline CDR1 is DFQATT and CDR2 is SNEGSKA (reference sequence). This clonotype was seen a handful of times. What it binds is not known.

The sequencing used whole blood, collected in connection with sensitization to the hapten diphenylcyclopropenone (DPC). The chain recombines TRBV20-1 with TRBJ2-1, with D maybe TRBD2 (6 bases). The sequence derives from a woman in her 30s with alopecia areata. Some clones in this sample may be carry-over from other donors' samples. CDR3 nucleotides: TGCAGTGCTAGAGTAGGGCTAGGGACTTCGCTTGGGAGGGAGCAGTTCTTC. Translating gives CSARVGLGTSLGREQFF.